This T cell receptor beta chain was recorded in a study of beta chain features in type 1 diabetes. This clone came up a few times. Its antigen is not known. V lost 0 bases to trimming and J lost 0 bases, with 7 bases between them. This CDR3 has 16 residues. Germline values: CDR1 SGDLS, CDR2 YYNGEE. The isolated RNA, all of it, was reverse transcribed, so expressed TCRB transcripts were what got sequenced. Assay used: immunoSEQ multiplex PCR; TCRdb lists only in-frame clones, some missing. The repertoire holds about 700,000 clones, around 15% seen once, with less than 0.025% in the top ten. Study-level findings and limits: Overrepresentation of cells with high TCR expression could result from cDNA sequencing. All four CD4+ subsets from Type 1 diabetes patients carried moderately but significantly shorter TCRB CDR3s. VDJ junctions from type 1 diabetes patients carried fewer insertions and larger deletions. It was among patients, rather than healthy donors, that naive, central memory and Treg TCRB repertoires appeared more similar. The influence of HLA type on TCRB rearrangement stayed undetermined.

The J gene is TRBJ1-6, the V gene TRBV9; no firm D call. The receptor was derived from a man aged 18 to 30 with type 1 diabetes. The specimen sequenced was naive CD4+ T cells from blood. CDR3 region: CASSVGRDSYNSPLHF. Written as DNA, the CDR3 is TGTGCCAGCAGCGTAGGAAGGGACTCCTATAATTCACCCCTCCACTTT.